Below, 15 T cell receptor beta chains from the same sample are listed, as sequenced in a study of T cells in Graves' hyperthyroidism and ophthalmopathy. RNA transcripts provided the source from which TCR beta CDR3 regions were amplified. In the first-round RT-PCR of the TCR CDR3, the HTBI primer set was used. TCRdb itself ran the multiplex PCR reads through MiXCR, one entry per CDR3 protein. The sample holds about 360,000 distinct CDR3 sequences, about 13% seen once. Material for sequencing was blood. Receptors originate from a woman in her late teens or twenties with Graves' hyperthyroidism.

The sample holds many counts of this clonotype. This chain uses TRBV20-1 with TRBJ1-6; the D is unclear. The CDR3 is 12 residues long. Germline V CDR1 and CDR2: DFQATT, SNEGSKA (reference sequence). With 1 base removed from V and 9 bases from J, the gap between germline ends came to 7 bases. CDR3 loop: CSARVIGSPLHF. CDR3 nucleotide sequence: TGCAGTGCTAGAGTAATCGGTTCACCCCTCCACTTT.

This clonotype was seen at least ten times. The V and J genes are TRBV2 and TRBJ2-5; 8 bases map to TRBD2. This CDR3 has 15 residues. Germline assignment: CDR1 SNHLY and CDR2 FYNNEI. V lost 2 bases and J lost 5; bases outside the gene matches: 7. CDR3 nucleotides: TGTGCCAGCAGTGAATGGGGACTAGTTAGTGAGACCCAGTACTTC. Its translation: CASSEWGLVSETQYF.

The chain recombines TRBV6-1 with TRBJ1-2; tentative D call: TRBD1 (6 bases). The V end was cut by 2 bases, the J end by 9 bases, with 16 bases between. Germline CDR1 is MNHNS and CDR2 is SASEGT. The CDR3 consists of 14 residues. The CDR3 region is CASSENRGGASYTF. The DNA of the CDR3 is TGTGCCAGCAGTGAAAATCGGGGGGGGGCGAGCTACACCTTC.

In regard to this clonotype: This may stem from a read error, because a much larger clone lies one nucleotide away. This chain connects TRBV2 to TRBJ1-6, with unresolved D. In germline, CDR1 is SNHLY, CDR2 FYNNEI. CDR3 length equals 12 residues. CDR3 nucleotide sequence: TGTGTCAGCAGTGACTATAATTCACCCCTCCACTTT. This encodes CVSSDYNSPLHF.

This clonotype was recorded many times. This chain links TRBV29-1 with TRBJ1-3, with 10 positions matching TRBD1. V gave up 7 bases and J gave up 7 bases; unmatched junction bases: 7. This CDR3 spans 13 amino acids. CDR1 SQVTM and CDR2 ANQGSEA come from the germline V gene. The CDR3 loop reads CSAATGGTNTIYF. CDR3 nucleotide sequence: TGCAGCGCTGCGACAGGGGGCACGAACACCATATATTTT.

This clonotype was detected ten times or more. The chain recombines TRBV6-1 with TRBJ2-1; D is ambiguous. With 3 bases removed from V and 4 bases from J, the gap between germline ends came to 7 bases. This CDR3 has 13 residues. The germline gives CDR1 MNHNS, CDR2 SASEGT. The CDR3 nucleotides read TGTGCCAGCAGTGACCCAAGGTACAATGAGCAGTTCTTC. This translates into CASSDPRYNEQFF.

V usage is TRBV9 and J usage is TRBJ1-2, with TRBD1 matching 11 bases. V lost 0 bases to trimming and J lost 5 bases; unmatched junction nucleotides: 6. This CDR3 region has 16 residues. CDR1 is SGDLS and CDR2 is YYNGEE in the germline V gene. The CDR3 loop reads CASSVGLDRGPYGYTF. As DNA, the CDR3 is TGTGCCAGCAGCGTAGGACTGGACAGGGGGCCGTATGGCTACACCTTC.

This clonotype was detected many times. The chain uses TRBV28 and TRBJ1-1; D is undetermined. Per the germline V gene, CDR1 is MDHEN and CDR2 is SYDVKM. The ends were cut back, 2 bases at V and 0 bases at J, with 10 bases in the middle. This CDR3 contains 15 residues. The CDR3 reads CASSLEARMNTEAFF. CDR3 DNA: TGTGCCAGCAGTTTAGAGGCCCGAATGAACACTGAAGCTTTCTTT.

The CDR3 region is CATSEKGGYTF. The CDR3 DNA is TGTGCCACCAGTGAAAAAGGCGGCTACACCTTC. The chain carries TRBV24-1 and TRBJ1-2; D unresolved. Per germline, CDR1 KGHDR and CDR2 SFDVKD. The CDR3 extends over 11 amino acids. V shed 4 bases and J shed 8 bases, with 7 bases lying between them.

This clonotype has ten or more counts. V is TRBV28 and J is TRBJ1-4, with 7 bases that match TRBD1. Germline CDR1 reads MDHEN; CDR2 reads SYDVKM. The V gene end was trimmed by 3 bases and the J gene end by 8 bases; junction bases not matched to a gene: 9. This CDR3 contains 15 residues. CDR3 sequence (DNA): TGTGCCAGCAGTTTCGGAGACAGGGATCACGAAAAACTGTTTTTT. Its translation is CASSFGDRDHEKLFF.

This clonotype was seen only a few times. CDR3: CASSVTGGQPQHF. The CDR3 DNA reads TGTGCCAGCAGCGTGACAGGGGGTCAGCCCCAGCATTTT. V usage is TRBV5-6 and J usage is TRBJ1-5; 9 bases are shared with TRBD1. V lost 4 bases and J lost 6; bases outside the gene matches: 2. Per germline, CDR1 SGHDT and CDR2 YYEEEE. The CDR3 sequence is 13 residues long.

This clonotype was observed many times. The chain combines TRBV15 with TRBJ2-3; D gene ambiguous. V was shortened by 1 base and J by 3 bases, with 2 bases between the two germline ends. Germline V lookup: CDR1 LNHNV, CDR2 YYDKDF (reference sequence). CDR3 size: 12 residues. CDR3: CATSRGTDTQYF. CDR3 DNA: TGTGCCACCAGCAGAGGAACAGATACGCAGTATTTT.

This clonotype has a count of ten or more. The V gene is TRBV3-1, the J gene TRBJ1-2; D is possibly TRBD1 (5 bases). The CDR3 extends over 15 amino acids. V shed 0 bases and J shed 4 bases, with 12 bases lying between them. Germline CDR1 reads LGHDT; CDR2 reads YNNKEL (reference sequence). CDR3: CASSQDRSGTYGYTF. DNA of the CDR3: TGTGCCAGCAGCCAAGATCGTTCGGGGACCTATGGCTACACCTTC.

About this clonotype itself: A much larger clone lies a single base off, so this may be a read error. V usage is TRBV10-3 and J usage is TRBJ1-5; D gene uncertain. This CDR3 region has 16 residues. Trimming cost V 5 bases and J 2 bases, with 16 bases left between them. Germline CDR1 is ENHRY and CDR2 is SYGVKD. The DNA of the CDR3 is TGTGCCATCAGTCCGGGCCCGACTATAGGCAATCAGCCCCAGCATTTT. Protein sequence: CAISPGPTIGNQPQHF.

In this sample, this clonotype turned up many times. J is TRBJ2-7 and V is TRBV29-1; D is possibly TRBD1 or TRBD2 (6 bases each). Trimming removed 2 bases at V and 0 bases at J, with 20 bases between. Germline V gene data show CDR1 as SQVTM and CDR2 as ANQGSEA. This CDR3 comprises 17 residues. CDR3 nucleotides: TGCAGCGTTGAATCTTATTGGGGGGACACCAGCTCCTACGAGCAGTACTTC. Amino acids: CSVESYWGDTSSYEQYF.